This TCR beta chain stems from a study of T-cell memory formation after mild COVID-19. Via MiXCR, TCRdb re-called the 5' RACE reads, giving one row per CDR3 protein. The sample holds around 34,000 distinct CDR3 sequences; 7% to 9.5% are singletons and the top ten take over 25%. The CDR3 is 12 residues long. Germline V gene data show CDR1 as DFQATT and CDR2 as SNEGSKA (reference sequence). V was cut by 6 bases and J by 0 bases, with 7 bases left in between. This clonotype was found many times. The sequence derives from a man younger than 35 who had mild COVID-19 (a few samples of this study predate the infection). Cell type and time point are not known. The V and J genes are TRBV20-1 and TRBJ2-3; perhaps TRBD1 as D (5 bases). The sample consisted of PBMCs or a T cell subset sorted from them (not recorded which). The CDR3 coding sequence is TGCAGTGCCCGACAGAGCACAGATACGCAGTATTTT. Protein sequence: CSARQSTDTQYF.